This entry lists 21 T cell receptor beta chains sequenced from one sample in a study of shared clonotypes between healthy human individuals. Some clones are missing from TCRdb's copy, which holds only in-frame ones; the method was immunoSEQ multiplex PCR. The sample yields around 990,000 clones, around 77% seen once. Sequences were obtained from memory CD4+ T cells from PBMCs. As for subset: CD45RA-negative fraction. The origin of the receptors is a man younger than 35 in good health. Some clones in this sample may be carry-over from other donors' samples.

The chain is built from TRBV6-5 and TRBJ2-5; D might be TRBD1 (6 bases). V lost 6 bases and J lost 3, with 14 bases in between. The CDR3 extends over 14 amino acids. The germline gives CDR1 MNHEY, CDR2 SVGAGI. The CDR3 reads CASRDQGREETQYF. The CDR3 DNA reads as TGTGCCAGCAGGGACCAGGGGCGAGAAGAGACCCAGTACTTC.

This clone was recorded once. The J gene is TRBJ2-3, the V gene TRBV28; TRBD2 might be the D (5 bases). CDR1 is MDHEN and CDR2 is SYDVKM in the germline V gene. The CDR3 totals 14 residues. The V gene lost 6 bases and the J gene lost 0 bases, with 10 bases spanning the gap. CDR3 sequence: CASSSSSSTDTQYF. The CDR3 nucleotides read TGTGCCAGCAGCTCTAGCTCTAGCACAGATACGCAGTATTTT.

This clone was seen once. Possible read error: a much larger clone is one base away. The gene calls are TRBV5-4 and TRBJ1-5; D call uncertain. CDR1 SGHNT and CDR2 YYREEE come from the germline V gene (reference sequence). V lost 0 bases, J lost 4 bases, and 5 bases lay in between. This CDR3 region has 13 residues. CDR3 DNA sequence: TGTGCCAGCAGCTTGGACTGGAATCAGCCCCAGCATTTT. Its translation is CASSLDWNQPQHF.

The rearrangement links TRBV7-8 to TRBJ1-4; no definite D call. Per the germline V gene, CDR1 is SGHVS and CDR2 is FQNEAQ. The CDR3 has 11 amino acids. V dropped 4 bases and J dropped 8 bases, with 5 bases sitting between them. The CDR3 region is CASSSAEKLFF. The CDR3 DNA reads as TGTGCCAGCAGCTCGGCGGAAAAACTGTTTTTT.

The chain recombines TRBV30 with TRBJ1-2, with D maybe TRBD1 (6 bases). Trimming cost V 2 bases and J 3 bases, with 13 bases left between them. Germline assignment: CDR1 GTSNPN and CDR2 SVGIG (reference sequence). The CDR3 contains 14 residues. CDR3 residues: CAWSRGGWDYGYTF. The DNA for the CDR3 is TGTGCCTGGAGTAGGGGGGGCTGGGACTATGGCTACACCTTC. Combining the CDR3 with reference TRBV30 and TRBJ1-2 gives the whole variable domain SQTIHQWPATLVQPVGSPLSLECTVEGTSNPNLYWYRQAAGRGLQLLFYSVGIGQISSEVPQNLSASRPQDRQFILSSKKLLLSDSGFYLCAWSRGGWDYGYTFGSGTRLTVV.

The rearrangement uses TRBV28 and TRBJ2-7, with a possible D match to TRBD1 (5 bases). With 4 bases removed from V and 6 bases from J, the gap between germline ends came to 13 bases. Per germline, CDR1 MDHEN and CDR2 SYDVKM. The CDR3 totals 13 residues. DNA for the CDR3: TGTGCCAGCAGTTCCAGGGTTTTATCCGAGCAGTACTTC. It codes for CASSSRVLSEQYF.

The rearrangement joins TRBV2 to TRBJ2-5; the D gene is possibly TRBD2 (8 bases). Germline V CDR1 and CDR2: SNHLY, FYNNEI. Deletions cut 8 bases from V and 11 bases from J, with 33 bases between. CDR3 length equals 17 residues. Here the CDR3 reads CASGPYLGSGGSGEQYF. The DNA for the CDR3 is TGTGCCAGCGGCCCCTACCTCGGGTCAGGGGGTAGCGGGGAGCAGTACTTC.

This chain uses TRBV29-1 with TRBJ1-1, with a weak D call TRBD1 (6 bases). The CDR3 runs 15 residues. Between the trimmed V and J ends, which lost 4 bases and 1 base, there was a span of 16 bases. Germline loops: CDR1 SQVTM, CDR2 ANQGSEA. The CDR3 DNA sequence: TGCAGCGTTGTCGGGGGCGGGACCGCGAACACTGAAGCTTTCTTT. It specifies CSVVGGGTANTEAFF.

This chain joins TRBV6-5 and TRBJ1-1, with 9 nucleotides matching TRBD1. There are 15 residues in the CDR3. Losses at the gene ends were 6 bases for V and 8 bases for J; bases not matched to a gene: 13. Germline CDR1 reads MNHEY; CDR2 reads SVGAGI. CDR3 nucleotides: TGTGCCAGCAGGAAATCGGGACAGGGAGCCGGGGAAGCTTTCTTT. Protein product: CASRKSGQGAGEAFF.

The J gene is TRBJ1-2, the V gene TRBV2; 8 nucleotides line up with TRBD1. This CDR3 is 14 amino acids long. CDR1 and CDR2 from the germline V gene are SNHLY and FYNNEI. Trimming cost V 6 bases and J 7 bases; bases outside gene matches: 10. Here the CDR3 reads CASSITGTGSGYTF. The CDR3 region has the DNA TGTGCCAGCAGCATAACCGGGACAGGTTCTGGCTACACCTTC.

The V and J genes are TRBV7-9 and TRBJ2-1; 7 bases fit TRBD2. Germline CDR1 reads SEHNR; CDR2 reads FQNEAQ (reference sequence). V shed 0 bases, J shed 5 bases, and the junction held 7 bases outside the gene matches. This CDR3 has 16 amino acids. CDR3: CASSLASGYKDNEQFF. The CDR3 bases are TGTGCCAGCAGCTTAGCTAGCGGGTACAAAGACAATGAGCAGTTCTTC.

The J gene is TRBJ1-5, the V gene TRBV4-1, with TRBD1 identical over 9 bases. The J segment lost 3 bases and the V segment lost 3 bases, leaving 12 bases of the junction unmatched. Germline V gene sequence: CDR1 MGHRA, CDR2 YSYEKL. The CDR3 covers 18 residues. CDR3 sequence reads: CASSQSRDRVGINQPQHF. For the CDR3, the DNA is TGCGCCAGCAGCCAGTCCCGGGACAGGGTTGGAATCAATCAGCCCCAGCATTTT.

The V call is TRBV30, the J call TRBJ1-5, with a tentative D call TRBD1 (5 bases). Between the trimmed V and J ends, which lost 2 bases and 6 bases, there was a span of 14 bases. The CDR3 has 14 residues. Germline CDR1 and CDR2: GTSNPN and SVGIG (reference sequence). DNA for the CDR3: TGTGCCTGGAGTAGGAATCAGGGACTTCAGCCCCAGCATTTT. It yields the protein CAWSRNQGLQPQHF.

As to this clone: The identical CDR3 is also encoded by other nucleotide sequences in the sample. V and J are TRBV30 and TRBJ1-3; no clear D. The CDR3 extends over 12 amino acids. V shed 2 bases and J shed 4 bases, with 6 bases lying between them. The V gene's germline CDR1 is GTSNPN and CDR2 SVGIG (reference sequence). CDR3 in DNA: TGTGCCTGGAGTACAACCGGAAACACCATATATTTT. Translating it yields CAWSTTGNTIYF.

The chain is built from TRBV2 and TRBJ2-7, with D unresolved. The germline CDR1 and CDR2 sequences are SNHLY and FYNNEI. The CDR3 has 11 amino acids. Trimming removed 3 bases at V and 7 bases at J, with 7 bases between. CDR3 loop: CASSEVREQYF. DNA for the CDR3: TGTGCCAGCAGTGAGGTCAGGGAGCAGTACTTC.

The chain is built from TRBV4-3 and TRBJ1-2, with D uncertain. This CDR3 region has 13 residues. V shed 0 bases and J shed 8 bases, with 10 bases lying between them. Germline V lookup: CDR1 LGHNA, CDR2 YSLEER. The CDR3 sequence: CASSQDRTTGYTF. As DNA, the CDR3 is TGCGCCAGCAGCCAAGACCGGACCACGGGCTACACCTTC.

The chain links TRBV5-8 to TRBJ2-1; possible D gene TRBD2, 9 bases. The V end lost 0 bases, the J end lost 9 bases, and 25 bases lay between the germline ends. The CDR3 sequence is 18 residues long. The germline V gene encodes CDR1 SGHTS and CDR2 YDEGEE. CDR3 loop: CASSLGPSGGGRAVEQFF. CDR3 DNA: TGTGCCAGCAGCTTGGGCCCATCAGGGGGCGGGAGGGCCGTTGAGCAGTTCTTC.

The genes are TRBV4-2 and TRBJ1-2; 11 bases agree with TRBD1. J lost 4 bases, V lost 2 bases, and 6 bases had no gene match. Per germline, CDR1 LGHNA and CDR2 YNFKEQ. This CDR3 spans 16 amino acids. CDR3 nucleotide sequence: TGTGCCAGCAGCCAATTGGGACAGGGGGTAATCTATGGCTACACCTTC. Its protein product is CASSQLGQGVIYGYTF.

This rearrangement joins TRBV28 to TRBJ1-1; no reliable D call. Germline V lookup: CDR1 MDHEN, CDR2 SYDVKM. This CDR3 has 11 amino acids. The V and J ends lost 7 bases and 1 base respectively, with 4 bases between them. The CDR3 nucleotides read TGTGCCAGCATAAGGAACACTGAAGCTTTCTTT. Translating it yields CASIRNTEAFF.

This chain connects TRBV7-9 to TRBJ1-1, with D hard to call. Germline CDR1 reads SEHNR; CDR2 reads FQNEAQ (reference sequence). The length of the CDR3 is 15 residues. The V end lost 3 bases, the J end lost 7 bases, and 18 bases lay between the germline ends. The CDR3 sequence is CASSLGGSGPNEAFF. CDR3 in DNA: TGTGCCAGCAGCTTGGGAGGCTCGGGTCCCAATGAAGCTTTCTTT.

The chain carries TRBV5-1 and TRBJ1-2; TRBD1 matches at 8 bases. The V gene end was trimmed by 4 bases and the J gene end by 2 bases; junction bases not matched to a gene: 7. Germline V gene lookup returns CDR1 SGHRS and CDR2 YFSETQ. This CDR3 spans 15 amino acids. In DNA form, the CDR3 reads TGCGCCAGCAGCGCCAATACAGGGGGGAACTATGGCTACACCTTC. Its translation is CASSANTGGNYGYTF.